One and the same sample provided the 5 T cell receptor beta chains below, sequenced in a study of cytomegalovirus exposure and HLA in healthy donors. A multiplex PCR was run with 60 Vbeta primers and 13 Jbeta primers. The assay was immunoSEQ multiplex PCR, and TCRdb's table has in-frame clones only and misses some. Here the sample spans about 110,000 clones, around 72% being singletons. Sequences were obtained from PBMCs. These receptor sequences come from a male donor in good health and CMV-seronegative.

In the case of this clone: Other nucleotide sequences in the sample specify the same CDR3. The chain carries TRBV29-1 and TRBJ1-2; 7 nucleotides align to TRBD1. V lost 3 bases to trimming and J lost 2 bases; unmatched junction nucleotides: 9. CDR1 is SQVTM and CDR2 is ANQGSEA in the germline V gene. This CDR3 is 15 amino acids long. In DNA form, the CDR3 reads TGCAGCGTTGACCGACAAGGGACAGCCAACTATGGCTACACCTTC. It is translated as CSVDRQGTANYGYTF.

The V call is TRBV11-2, the J call TRBJ2-1; D call uncertain. The germline gives CDR1 SGHAT, CDR2 FQNNGV. The CDR3 consists of 15 residues. Trimming stripped 1 base from V and 7 bases from J, with 14 bases between. The CDR3 region is CASSLALSHKNEQFF. CDR3 nucleotides: TGTGCCAGCAGCTTAGCACTATCCCATAAAAATGAGCAGTTCTTC.

The rearrangement joins TRBV27 to TRBJ1-5, with D possibly being TRBD1 (5 bases). The germline V gene encodes CDR1 MNHEY and CDR2 SMNVEV (reference sequence). The CDR3 has 13 amino acids. Between the trimmed V and J ends, which lost 5 bases and 7 bases, there was a span of 12 bases. The CDR3 nucleotides are TGTGCCAGCAGTCCGTCGGGGGGACAGCCCCAGCATTTT. Protein product: CASSPSGGQPQHF.

This clone was picked up a small number of times. The chain combines TRBV6-4 with TRBJ1-5; 7 nucleotides line up with TRBD1. V lost 6 bases, J lost 3 bases, and 8 bases stayed unmatched. The germline gives CDR1 MRHNA, CDR2 SNTAGT. CDR3 size: 15 residues. The CDR3: CASSERQGPNQPQHF. CDR3 coding DNA: TGTGCCAGCAGCGAAAGACAGGGTCCCAATCAGCCCCAGCATTTT.

This chain joins TRBV6-5 and TRBJ2-5; perhaps TRBD1 as D (5 bases). The last part of the DNA fits TRBJ2-7 better; the J call may be wrong. CDR3 length: 13 amino acids. The germline gives CDR1 MNHEY, CDR2 SVGAGI. The CDR3 here is CASSYAHGAEQYF. CDR3 sequence (DNA): TGTGCCAGCAGTTACGCCCATGGGGCCGAGCAGTACTTC.